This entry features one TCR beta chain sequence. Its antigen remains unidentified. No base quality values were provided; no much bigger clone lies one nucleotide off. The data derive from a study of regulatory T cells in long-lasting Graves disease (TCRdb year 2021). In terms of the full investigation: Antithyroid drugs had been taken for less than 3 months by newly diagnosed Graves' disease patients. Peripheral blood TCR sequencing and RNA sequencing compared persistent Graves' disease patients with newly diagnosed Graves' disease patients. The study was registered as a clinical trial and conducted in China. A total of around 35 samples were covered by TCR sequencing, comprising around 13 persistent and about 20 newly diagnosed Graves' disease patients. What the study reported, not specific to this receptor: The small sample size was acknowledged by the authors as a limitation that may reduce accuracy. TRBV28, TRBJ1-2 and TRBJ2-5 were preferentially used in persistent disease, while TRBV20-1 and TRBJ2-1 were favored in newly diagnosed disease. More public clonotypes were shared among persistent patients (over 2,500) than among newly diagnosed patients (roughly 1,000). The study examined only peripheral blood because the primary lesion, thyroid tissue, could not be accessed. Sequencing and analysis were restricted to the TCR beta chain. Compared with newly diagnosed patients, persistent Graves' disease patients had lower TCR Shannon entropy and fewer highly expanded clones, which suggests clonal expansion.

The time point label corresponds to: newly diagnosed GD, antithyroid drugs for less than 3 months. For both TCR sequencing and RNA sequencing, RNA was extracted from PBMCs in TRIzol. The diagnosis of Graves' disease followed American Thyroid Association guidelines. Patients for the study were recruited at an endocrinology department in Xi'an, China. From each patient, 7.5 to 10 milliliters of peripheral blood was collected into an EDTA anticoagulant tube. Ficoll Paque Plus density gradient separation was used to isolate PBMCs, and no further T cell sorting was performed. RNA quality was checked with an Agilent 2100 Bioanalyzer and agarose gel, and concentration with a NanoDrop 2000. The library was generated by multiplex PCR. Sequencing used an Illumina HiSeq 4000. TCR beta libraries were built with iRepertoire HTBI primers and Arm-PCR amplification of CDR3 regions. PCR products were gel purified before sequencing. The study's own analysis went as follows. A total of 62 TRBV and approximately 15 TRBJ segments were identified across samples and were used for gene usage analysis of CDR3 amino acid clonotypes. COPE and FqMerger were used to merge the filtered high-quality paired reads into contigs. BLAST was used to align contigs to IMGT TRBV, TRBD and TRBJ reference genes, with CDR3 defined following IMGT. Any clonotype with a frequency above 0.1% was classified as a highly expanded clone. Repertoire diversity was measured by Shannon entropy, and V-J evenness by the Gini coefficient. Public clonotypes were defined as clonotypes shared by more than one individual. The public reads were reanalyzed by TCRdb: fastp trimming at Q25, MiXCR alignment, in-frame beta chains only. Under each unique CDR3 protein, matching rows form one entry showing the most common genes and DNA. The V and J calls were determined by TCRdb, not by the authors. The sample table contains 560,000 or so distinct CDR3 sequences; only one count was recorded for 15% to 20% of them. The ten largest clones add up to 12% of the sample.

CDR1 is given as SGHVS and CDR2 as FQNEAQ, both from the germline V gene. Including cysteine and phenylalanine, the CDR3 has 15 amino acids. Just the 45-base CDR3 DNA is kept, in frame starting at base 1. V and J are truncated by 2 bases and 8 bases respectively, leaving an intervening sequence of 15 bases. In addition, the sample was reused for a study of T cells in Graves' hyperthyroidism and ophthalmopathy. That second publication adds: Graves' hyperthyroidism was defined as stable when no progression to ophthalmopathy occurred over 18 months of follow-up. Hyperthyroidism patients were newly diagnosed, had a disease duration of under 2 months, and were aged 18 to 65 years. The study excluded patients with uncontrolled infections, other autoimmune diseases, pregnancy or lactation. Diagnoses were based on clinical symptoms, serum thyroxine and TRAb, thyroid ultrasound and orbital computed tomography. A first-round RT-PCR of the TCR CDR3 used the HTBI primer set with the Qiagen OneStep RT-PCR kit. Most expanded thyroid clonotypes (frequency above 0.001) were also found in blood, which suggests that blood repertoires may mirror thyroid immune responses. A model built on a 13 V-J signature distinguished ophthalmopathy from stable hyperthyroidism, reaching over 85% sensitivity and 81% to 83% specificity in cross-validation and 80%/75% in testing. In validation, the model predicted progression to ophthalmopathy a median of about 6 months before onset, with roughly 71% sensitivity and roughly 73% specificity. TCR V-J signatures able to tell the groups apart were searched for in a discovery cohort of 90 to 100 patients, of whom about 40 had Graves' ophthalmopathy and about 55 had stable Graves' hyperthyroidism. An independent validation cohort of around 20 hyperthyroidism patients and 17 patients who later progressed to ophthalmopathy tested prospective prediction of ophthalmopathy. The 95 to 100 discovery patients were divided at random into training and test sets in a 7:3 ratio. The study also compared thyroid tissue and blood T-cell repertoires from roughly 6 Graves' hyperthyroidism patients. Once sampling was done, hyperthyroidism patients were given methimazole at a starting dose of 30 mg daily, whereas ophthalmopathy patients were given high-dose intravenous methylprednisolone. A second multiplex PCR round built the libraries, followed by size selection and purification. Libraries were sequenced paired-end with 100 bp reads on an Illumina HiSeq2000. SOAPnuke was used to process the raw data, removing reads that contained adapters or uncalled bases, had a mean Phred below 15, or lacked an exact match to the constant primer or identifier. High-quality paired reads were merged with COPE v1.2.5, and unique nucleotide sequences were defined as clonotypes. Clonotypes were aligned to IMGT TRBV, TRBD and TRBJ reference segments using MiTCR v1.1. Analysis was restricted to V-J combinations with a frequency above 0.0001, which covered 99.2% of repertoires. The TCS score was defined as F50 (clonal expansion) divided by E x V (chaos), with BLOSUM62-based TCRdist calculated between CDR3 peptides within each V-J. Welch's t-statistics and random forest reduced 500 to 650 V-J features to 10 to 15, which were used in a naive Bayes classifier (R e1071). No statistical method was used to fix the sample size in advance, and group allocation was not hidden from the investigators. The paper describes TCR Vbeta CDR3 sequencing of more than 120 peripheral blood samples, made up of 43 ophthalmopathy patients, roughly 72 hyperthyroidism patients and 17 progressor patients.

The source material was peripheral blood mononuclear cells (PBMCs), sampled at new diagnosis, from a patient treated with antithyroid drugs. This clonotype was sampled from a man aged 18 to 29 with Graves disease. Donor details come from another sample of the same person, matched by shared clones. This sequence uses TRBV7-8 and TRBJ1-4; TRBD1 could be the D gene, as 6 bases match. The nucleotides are TGTGCCAGCAGCTTAAAAGGGGGGGTATGGGAAAAACTGTTTTTT. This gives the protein CASSLKGGVWEKLFF.